A single sample is the source of the 27 T cell receptor beta chains below, sequenced in a study of CD8 T cells in ankylosing spondylitis. The study, taken as a whole, reports: Within ankylosing spondylitis blood, a TCR beta motif made up of eight highly homologous variants appeared to be characteristic.

Each CDR3 protein gets one entry after TCRdb re-called the 5' RACE reads with MiXCR. The table has roughly 700,000 distinct CDR3 sequences, over 15% seen once; the top ten hold roughly a fifth. For these TCRs, the target antigens are not known. The sequenced sample was blood, either unsorted or a sorted T cell fraction (not recorded which). The receptors originated from a male donor with ankylosing spondylitis.

V usage is TRBV2 and J usage is TRBJ2-6; maybe TRBD1 (5 bases). This CDR3 is 15 amino acids long. The V end lost 6 bases, the J end lost 0 bases, and 9 bases lay between the germline ends. CDR1 and CDR2 from the germline V gene are SNHLY and FYNNEI. In DNA form, the CDR3 reads TGTGCCAGCAGCCCAGGGCACTCTGGGGCCAACGTCCTGACTTTC. This codes for CASSPGHSGANVLTF.

The V gene is TRBV20-1, the J gene TRBJ1-5, with 7 bases that match TRBD1. J gave up 6 bases and V 2 bases, and 16 bases lay outside the gene matches. Germline CDR1 is DFQATT and CDR2 is SNEGSKA (reference sequence). This CDR3 region has 17 residues. The CDR3, as DNA: TGCAGTGCTAGACAAGGACAGGTCGGGGGATTGGGTCAGCCCCAGCATTTT. This sequence encodes CSARQGQVGGLGQPQHF.

The chain has TRBV20-1 and TRBJ1-3; a possible D gene is TRBD1 (6 bases). Germline V gene data show CDR1 as DFQATT and CDR2 as SNEGSKA (reference sequence). V was shortened by 3 bases and J by 0 bases, with 18 bases between the two germline ends. This CDR3 has 17 amino acids. The CDR3 loop is CSASGWLTGRSGNTIYF. The CDR3 DNA reads TGCAGTGCTAGTGGGTGGCTTACAGGGCGCTCTGGAAACACCATATATTTT.

This clonotype turned up a few times. V and J are TRBV5-1 and TRBJ1-6; a weak D match, TRBD1 (5 bases). The CDR3 consists of 16 residues. The V end was cut by 4 bases, the J end by 2 bases, with 13 bases between. The germline V gene has CDR1 SGHRS and CDR2 YFSETQ. CDR3 nucleotide sequence: TGCGCCAGCAGCCCTTCCGGACAACCCTATAATTCACCCCTCCACTTT. This gives the protein CASSPSGQPYNSPLHF.

J is TRBJ2-5 and V is TRBV5-1, with 8 positions matching TRBD2. CDR3 length equals 14 residues. Germline V lookup: CDR1 SGHRS, CDR2 YFSETQ. V was clipped by 1 base and J by 4 bases; unmatched bases: 3. CDR3 coding DNA: TGCGCCAGCAGCTTGAGCGGGAGAGTAGAGACCCAGTACTTC. The encoded protein is CASSLSGRVETQYF.

This chain connects TRBV5-6 to TRBJ1-5; D gene unclear. The germline V gene encodes CDR1 SGHDT and CDR2 YYEEEE. The length of the CDR3 is 16 residues. Trimming removed 0 bases at V and 0 bases at J, with 10 bases between. DNA of the CDR3: TGTGCCAGCAGCTTGGGGAGATCTTATAGCAATCAGCCCCAGCATTTT. As protein: CASSLGRSYSNQPQHF.

V and J are TRBV2 and TRBJ1-6, with 8 bases matching TRBD1. The CDR3 is made up of 13 amino acids. V gave up 7 bases and J gave up 10 bases; unmatched junction bases: 6. Germline CDR1 reads SNHLY; CDR2 reads FYNNEI. The CDR3 here is CASKKTGDSPLHF. The CDR3 DNA is TGTGCCAGCAAAAAGACAGGGGACTCACCCCTCCACTTT.

There are a few counts of this clonotype. The chain links TRBV6-1 to TRBJ2-7; 11 nucleotides align to TRBD2. V lost 6 bases to trimming and J lost 4 bases; unmatched junction nucleotides: 14. The CDR3 has 17 residues. Per germline, CDR1 MNHNS and CDR2 SASEGT. The CDR3 loop reads CASSPMTSGILVYEQYF. CDR3 DNA sequence: TGTGCCAGCAGCCCCATGACTAGCGGGATCCTAGTGTACGAGCAGTACTTC.

This clonotype appeared a few times. The J gene is TRBJ1-4, the V gene TRBV20-1, with 7 bases aligning to TRBD1. The CDR3 covers 17 residues. With 6 bases clipped from V and 5 bases from J, the junction kept 18 bases outside the gene matches. Germline-derived CDR1 and CDR2 are DFQATT and SNEGSKA (reference sequence). The CDR3: CSALQAQPGQPNEKLFF. CDR3 sequence (DNA): TGCAGTGCCCTTCAAGCACAGCCGGGACAGCCCAATGAAAAACTGTTTTTT.

This chain joins TRBV13 and TRBJ1-5, with D uncertain. Deletions cut 2 bases from V and 3 bases from J, with 5 bases between. The CDR3 has 13 residues. Germline CDR1 reads PRHDT; CDR2 reads FYEKMQ (reference sequence). CDR3 sequence reads: CASSLKDNQPQHF. The CDR3 DNA is TGTGCCAGCAGCTTAAAGGACAATCAGCCCCAGCATTTT.

This clonotype was observed a handful of times. The chain employs TRBV20-1 and TRBJ1-5; D remains unclear. Germline V gene sequence: CDR1 DFQATT, CDR2 SNEGSKA (reference sequence). V lost 4 bases to trimming and J lost 8 bases, with 15 bases between them. The CDR3 length is 13 residues. This chain's CDR3 is CSATAGGGKPQHF. CDR3 DNA: TGCAGTGCTACGGCCGGCGGCGGGAAGCCCCAGCATTTT.

V gene TRBV9 combines with J gene TRBJ2-7; 7 nucleotides align to TRBD2. Looked up from germline, CDR1 is SGDLS and CDR2 is YYNGEE. V lost 3 bases and J lost 3; bases outside the gene matches: 15. This CDR3 has 17 amino acids. Here the CDR3 reads CASSAHDSAGDFYEQYF. The CDR3 DNA follows: TGTGCCAGCAGCGCCCATGACTCTGCGGGGGACTTCTACGAGCAGTACTTC.

This clonotype has more than one count but fewer than ten. The V gene is TRBV7-2, the J gene TRBJ2-1; tentative D call: TRBD1 (6 bases). The CDR3 extends over 14 amino acids. V was trimmed by 3 bases and J by 7 bases, leaving 13 bases between them. Germline CDR1 and CDR2: SGHTA and FQGNSA. The CDR3 DNA reads as TGTGCCAGCAGCTTGTGGGGGCCGGGGAATGAGCAGTTCTTC. Translated, it gives CASSLWGPGNEQFF.

The chain employs TRBV12-3 or TRBV12-4 and TRBJ2-7, with D uncertain. V lost 5 bases, J lost 4 bases, and 12 bases lay in between. This CDR3 region has 13 residues. The CDR3 DNA is TGTGCCAGCAGTCTCCCTACTACGTACGAGCAGTACTTC. Translating it yields CASSLPTTYEQYF.

This clonotype was recorded once. V usage is TRBV6-1 and J usage is TRBJ1-4; tentatively, D is TRBD1 (6 bases). V was shortened by 6 bases and J by 2 bases, with 10 bases between the two germline ends. Germline-derived CDR1 and CDR2 are MNHNS and SASEGT. This CDR3 has 14 residues. CDR3 region: CASSNRVTNEKLFF. Here the CDR3 DNA reads TGTGCCAGCAGCAACAGGGTTACTAATGAAAAACTGTTTTTT.

V and J are TRBV28 and TRBJ2-2; weak D call: TRBD1 (6 bases). The CDR3 runs to 16 residues. Germline V CDR1 and CDR2: MDHEN, SYDVKM. Trimming removed 6 bases from V and 0 bases from J, with 14 bases in between. This CDR3 reads CASRQHRAANTGELFF. The CDR3 bases are TGTGCCAGCAGGCAACACAGGGCCGCGAACACCGGGGAGCTGTTTTTT.

On this clonotype itself: The junction shows a germline mismatch at one end, possibly a read error. The J gene is TRBJ1-5, the V gene TRBV20-1; unclear D gene. This CDR3 is 12 amino acids long. CDR1 and CDR2 from the germline V gene are DFQATT and SNEGSKA (reference sequence). CDR3 in amino acids: CSARVGDQPQHF. CDR3 DNA sequence: TGCAGTGCCAGAGTCGGGGATCAGCCCCAGCATTTT.

The V gene is TRBV29-1, the J gene TRBJ2-1; 16 nucleotides agree with TRBD2. V trimming: 6 bases; J trimming: 7 bases; junction bases outside the gene matches: 9. The CDR3 has 16 amino acids. Looked up from germline, CDR1 is SQVTM and CDR2 is ANQGSEA. The CDR3 region is CSVDGTSGRAANEQFF. The CDR3 DNA reads TGCAGCGTCGATGGGACTAGCGGGAGGGCCGCGAATGAGCAGTTCTTC.

CDR3 sequence reads: CASSQGVGSTDTQYF. Written as DNA, the CDR3 is TGCGCCAGCAGCCAAGGGGTGGGCTCCACAGATACGCAGTATTTT. The genes are TRBV4-3 and TRBJ2-3; D unclear. V lost 1 base and J 2 bases, leaving 10 bases between the germline ends. This CDR3 contains 15 residues. In germline, CDR1 is LGHNA, CDR2 YSLEER.

The J gene is TRBJ2-7, the V gene TRBV25-1; D might be TRBD1 (6 bases). Germline CDR1 is MGHDK and CDR2 is SYGVNS. The CDR3 loop spans 15 amino acids. Trimming stripped 4 bases from V and 0 bases from J, with 13 bases between. Here the CDR3 DNA reads TGTGCCAGCAGTGGCCTCACAGGGAGCTCCTACGAGCAGTACTTC. As protein: CASSGLTGSSYEQYF.

The V gene is TRBV12-3 or TRBV12-4, the J gene TRBJ2-2; possibly TRBD1 or TRBD2 for D (7 bases each). The V and J ends lost 6 bases and 4 bases respectively, with 21 bases between them. The CDR3 runs to 17 residues. The CDR3 coding sequence is TGTGCCAGCAGACCCCCCATCGCCAGGGGGGGCACCGGGGAGCTGTTTTTT. As protein: CASRPPIARGGTGELFF.

This clonotype was recorded many times. This sequence joins TRBV12-3 or TRBV12-4 and TRBJ2-1, with D perhaps matching TRBD2 (5 bases). V gave up 6 bases and J gave up 6 bases, with 12 bases separating them. This CDR3 has 13 amino acids. CDR3 protein: CASSRTGINEQFF. In DNA form, the CDR3 reads TGTGCCAGCAGCCGGACGGGAATCAATGAGCAGTTCTTC.

This clonotype has just a few counts. The chain recombines TRBV12-3 or TRBV12-4 with TRBJ1-2; D is perhaps TRBD1 (5 bases). The V end lost 7 bases, the J end lost 4 bases, and 22 bases lay between the germline ends. The length of the CDR3 is 16 residues. CDR3 in DNA: TGTGCCAGCACCCTAGGGACCTCGACCCAACTCTATGGCTACACCTTC. Its protein product is CASTLGTSTQLYGYTF.

This clonotype was observed a few times. The chain joins TRBV7-9 to TRBJ2-7; 10 bases are shared with TRBD2. Germline V gene lookup returns CDR1 SEHNR and CDR2 FQNEAQ (reference sequence). The CDR3 contains 14 residues. V gave up 5 bases and J gave up 2 bases; unmatched junction bases: 3. CDR3 in amino acids: CASSGGLATYEQYF. The CDR3 DNA sequence: TGTGCCAGCAGCGGGGGACTAGCGACCTACGAGCAGTACTTC.

V is TRBV5-1 and J is TRBJ1-4; D is ambiguous. CDR1 and CDR2 from the germline V gene are SGHRS and YFSETQ. With 0 bases removed from V and 0 bases from J, the gap between germline ends came to 6 bases. This CDR3 has 15 residues. The CDR3: CASSLENPTNEKLFF. The CDR3 DNA sequence: TGCGCCAGCAGCTTGGAGAACCCAACTAATGAAAAACTGTTTTTT.

This clonotype was observed once. V is TRBV6-1 and J is TRBJ2-2; TRBD2 is a possible D gene (5 bases). With 10 bases removed from V and 0 bases from J, the gap between germline ends came to 12 bases. Germline V gene sequence: CDR1 MNHNS, CDR2 SASEGT. CDR3 length equals 14 residues. Here the CDR3 reads CATRGGPNTGELFF. DNA of the CDR3: TGTGCCACCCGGGGTGGGCCGAACACCGGGGAGCTGTTTTTT.

This clonotype was found a few times. This chain joins TRBV5-5 and TRBJ2-2; D unclear. Trimming shortened V by 0 bases and J by 3 bases, and 9 bases separated the two germline ends. This CDR3 is built from 15 residues. Germline V CDR1 and CDR2: SGHKS, YYEKEE (reference sequence). CDR3 region: CASSLDPRDTGELFF. The CDR3 DNA follows: TGTGCCAGCAGCTTGGACCCCCGGGACACCGGGGAGCTGTTTTTT.